Listed here is a single T cell receptor beta chain. The entry originates in a study of response to subunit inactivated influenza vaccine. CDR1 is MDHEN and CDR2 is SYDVKM in the germline V gene. The junction had 9 bases not matched to a gene; V was cut back by 10 bases and J by 5 bases. The length of the CDR3 is 13 residues. From the RT-PCR reads, TCRdb called clonotypes with MiXCR, one entry per CDR3 protein. The sample records about 700,000 distinct CDR3 sequences, around 14% being singletons. The rearrangement joins TRBV28 to TRBJ2-5; 8 bases map to TRBD2. The receptor's source is a man between 45 and 60 years old who received an inactivated influenza vaccine. Sequenced here: PBMCs from blood, sampled about 13 days after vaccination. The CDR3 region is CAIAPGLVETQYF. The CDR3 coding sequence is TGTGCCATCGCACCGGGACTAGTGGAGACCCAGTACTTC.